The rows below give T cell receptor beta chains drawn from one sample of a study of cytomegalovirus exposure and HLA in healthy donors. Measured with immunoSEQ multiplex PCR; TCRdb has only the in-frame clones, and not every one. Among about 140,000 clones listed, 60% to 85% were seen once. The sample was PBMCs. All receptors come from a female donor in good health and CMV-seropositive. The CDR3 runs from the conserved cysteine through the conserved F or W. D genes are given only for firm matches. Rows may omit the clone size; those that give it use once, few, many or a size class.

clone size,J gene,V gene,D gene,CDR3 protein,CDR3 DNA
.,TRBJ2-1,TRBV7-3,TRBD2,CASSLGLAGVNEQFF,TGTGCCAGCAGCTTGGGACTAGCGGGAGTCAATGAGCAGTTCTTC
once,TRBJ2-5,TRBV25-1,.,CASSEFSVETQYF,TGTGCCAGCAGTGAATTTAGCGTAGAGACCCAGTACTTC
.,TRBJ2-7,TRBV14,.,CASSQVTDEQYF,TGTGCCAGCAGCCAAGTTACGGACGAGCAGTACTTC
.,TRBJ2-3,TRBV30,.,CAWRDARTSTDTQYF,TGTGCCTGGAGAGACGCTAGGACTTCCACAGATACGCAGTATTTT
.,TRBJ2-7,TRBV7-2,TRBD1,CASSLAGQGLPAYEQYF,TGTGCCAGCAGCTTAGCCGGACAGGGCTTACCAGCCTACGAGCAGTACTTC
.,TRBJ1-4,TRBV7-9,TRBD1,CASSIGQGANEKLFF,TGTGCCAGCAGCATCGGACAGGGGGCTAATGAAAAACTGTTTTTT
.,TRBJ2-7,TRBV5-1,TRBD1,CASSPMQGQGNYEQYF,TGCGCCAGCAGCCCAATGCAGGGACAGGGGAACTACGAGCAGTACTTC
.,TRBJ2-7,TRBV5-8,TRBD1,CASSKQGAVYEQYF,TGTGCCAGCAGCAAACAGGGGGCGGTATACGAGCAGTACTTC
.,TRBJ2-7,TRBV11-2,TRBD2,CASTLAGHYEQYF,TGTGCCAGCACCCTAGCGGGGCACTACGAGCAGTACTTC
.,TRBJ1-5,TRBV7-6,TRBD1,CASSAGTGSWQPQHF,TGTGCCAGCAGCGCCGGGACAGGGTCCTGGCAGCCCCAGCATTTT
.,TRBJ2-7,TRBV5-4,.,CASSTDISYEQYF,TGTGCCAGCAGCACAGACATCTCCTACGAGCAGTACTTC
.,TRBJ1-2,TRBV7-9,TRBD1,CASSSTGSGDYTF,TGTGCCAGCAGCTCGACAGGGTCGGGGGACTACACCTTC
.,TRBJ2-3,TRBV9,.,CASSHNIDTQYF,TGTGCCAGCAGCCACAATATCGATACGCAGTATTTT
.,TRBJ1-5,TRBV19,.,CASSDQGWGNQPQHF,TGTGCCAGTAGTGATCAGGGATGGGGCAATCAGCCCCAGCATTTT
.,TRBJ2-7,TRBV29-1,TRBD1,CSVEGDRGRHF,TGCAGCGTTGAGGGGGACAGGGGAAGACACTTC
.,TRBJ2-7,TRBV10-2,TRBD1,CASSEGTAFSYEQYF,TGCGCCAGCAGTGAAGGGACAGCGTTCTCCTACGAGCAGTACTTC
.,TRBJ1-1,TRBV7-6,.,CASSFGGGSSEAFF,TGTGCCAGCAGCTTTGGCGGGGGCTCCTCCGAAGCTTTCTTT
few,TRBJ1-6,TRBV5-1,TRBD1,CASSLNRGNSPLHF,TGCGCCAGCAGCTTGAACAGGGGTAATTCACCCCTCCACTTT
.,TRBJ2-5,TRBV7-9,TRBD2,CSSTLPRGGQRKETQYF,TGTTCCAGCACCCTACCGCGGGGGGGCCAGAGGAAAGAGACCCAGTACTTC
.,TRBJ2-7,TRBV11-2,.,CASSLLPTSYEQYF,TGTGCCAGCAGCTTATTACCCACAAGCTACGAGCAGTACTTC
.,TRBJ2-2,TRBV16,TRBD1,CASSQIPGQGGNTGELFF,TGTGCCAGCAGCCAAATCCCGGGACAGGGAGGAAACACCGGGGAGCTGTTTTTT
.,TRBJ2-3,TRBV19,TRBD1,CASSGTDSTDTQYF,TGTGCCAGTAGTGGGACAGATAGCACAGATACGCAGTATTTT
few,TRBJ2-7,TRBV5-6,.,CASSPDYRVRDEQYF,TGTGCCAGCAGCCCGGATTACAGGGTCCGAGACGAGCAGTACTTC
.,TRBJ2-7,TRBV7-8,TRBD1,CASSFLTGGYEQYF,TGTGCCAGCAGCTTCCTAACAGGGGGCTACGAGCAGTACTTC
.,TRBJ2-7,TRBV7-3,.,CASSILTGYEQYF,TGTGCCAGCAGCATACTAACAGGGTACGAGCAGTACTTC
.,TRBJ2-5,TRBV9,.,CASSPGLAQYF,TGTGCCAGCAGTCCCGGACTCGCCCAGTACTTC
.,TRBJ1-2,TRBV11-3,.,CASSLLGGDGYTF,TGTGCCAGCAGCTTATTAGGAGGGGACGGCTACACCTTC
.,TRBJ2-7,TRBV11-2,TRBD2,CASSLESSGGYEQYF,TGTGCCAGCAGCTTAGAGTCTAGCGGGGGGTACGAGCAGTACTTC
.,TRBJ2-3,TRBV6-4,.,CASSDSHRAGDTQYF,TGTGCCAGCAGTGACTCTCACAGGGCGGGAGATACGCAGTATTTT
.,TRBJ2-3,TRBV5-1,.,CASSLEGVGGADTQYF,TGCGCCAGCAGCTTGGAGGGGGTAGGGGGTGCAGATACGCAGTATTTT
.,TRBJ1-1,TRBV10-1,.,CASSDSRSTEAFF,TGCGCCAGCAGTGACTCAAGGAGCACTGAAGCTTTCTTT
.,TRBJ1-1,TRBV4-1,.,CASSQDFGGLIWTEAFF,TGCGCCAGCAGCCAAGATTTCGGGGGGCTGATTTGGACTGAAGCTTTCTTT
once,TRBJ2-7,TRBV11-2,TRBD1,CASSPWGGTGPNEQYF,TGTGCCAGCAGCCCTTGGGGCGGGACAGGTCCCAACGAGCAGTACTTC
.,TRBJ2-5,TRBV11-2,.,CASSLEASQETQYF,TGTGCCAGCAGCTTGGAGGCGTCCCAAGAGACCCAGTACTTC
few,TRBJ2-5,TRBV2,.,CASSESGQETQYF,TGTGCCAGCAGTGAATCGGGCCAAGAGACCCAGTACTTC
.,TRBJ2-1,TRBV5-6,TRBD1,CASSLLGTAAYNEQFF,TGTGCCAGCAGCCTTCTCGGGACAGCCGCCTACAATGAGCAGTTCTTC
.,TRBJ2-2,TRBV29-1,.,CSAIRGNTGELFF,TGCAGCGCAATCCGGGGTAACACCGGGGAGCTGTTTTTT